This TCR beta chain was documented in a study of shared clonotypes between healthy human individuals. V lost 0 bases to trimming and J lost 0 bases, with 7 bases between them. Germline V gives CDR1 SGHRS, CDR2 YFSETQ. The CDR3 runs to 15 residues. General study findings and limits: Compared with memory subsets, naive subsets generally had larger estimated richness.

Deep was the level used in running the assay. Repertoires were generated with immunoSEQ multiplex PCR, while TCRdb's copy carries only in-frame clones and drops some. The sample has some 2,000,000 clones, approximately 95% seen once. As for this clone: The antigen is undetermined. Other DNA sequences of this sample code for an identical CDR3.

The source material was naive CD4+ T cells sorted from blood. Specified subset: CD45RA+ positively selected. V and J are TRBV5-1 and TRBJ1-3, with D uncertain. The receptor was derived from a man between 18 and 35 years old in good health. The CDR3 region is CASSLVSGSGNTIYF. CDR3 nucleotide sequence: TGCGCCAGCAGCTTGGTCTCCGGCTCTGGAAACACCATATATTTT.